This T cell receptor beta chain emerged from a study of blood T cell repertoires in COVID-19. Study context: The samples span acute and convalescent COVID-19 from the United States, Italy and Spain. T cells, B-cell-depleted T cells, or PBMCs provided the cDNA or gDNA that served as material.

The CDR3 is 14 amino acids. Germline V gives CDR1 MNHEY, CDR2 SVGEGT. V dropped 5 bases and J dropped 3; count of bases not matched to a gene: 6. Under the authors' procedure: Estimated nucleated cell counts came from reference gene primer amplification. Libraries were prepared by immunoSEQ multiplex PCR; TCRdb keeps only in-frame clonotypes and omits some of them. From that table come the V and J calls and clone size; the DNA was used to work out D and trimming. Of some 83,000 clones in the sample, about 80% are singletons; the top ten hold roughly 11%. The sequence was obtained from a man between 45 and 60 years old with acute or convalescent COVID-19. The specimen sequenced was peripheral blood. The rearrangement links TRBV6-2 or TRBV6-3 to TRBJ2-7, with 8 bases that match TRBD2. The DNA for the CDR3 is TGTGCCAGCAGTGAGGTAGCGGGGTACTACGAGCAGTACTTC. Protein product: CASSEVAGYYEQYF.